The T cell receptor beta chain under discussion was sequenced for a study of T cells of healthy individuals. TCRdb redid the calling of the 5' RACE reads with MiXCR, one entry per CDR3 protein. Among around 100,000 distinct CDR3 sequences listed, approximately 15% were seen once. The germline V gene has CDR1 MRHNA and CDR2 SNTAGT. Trimming removed 6 bases at V and 5 bases at J, with 10 bases between. CDR3 size: 13 residues. This sequence originates from a human donor in good health. This chain links TRBV6-4 with TRBJ2-2; the D is unclear. This chain's CDR3 is CASRHSDTGELFF. The CDR3 nucleotides read TGTGCCAGCAGGCACAGCGATACCGGGGAGCTGTTTTTT.